This T cell receptor (beta chain) was identified in a study of CD8 T cells in ankylosing spondylitis. Researchers built TCR beta libraries using quantitative 5'-RACE with molecular barcodes. TCRdb passed the 5' RACE reads through MiXCR, listing each CDR3 protein once. The sample yields roughly 39,000 distinct CDR3 sequences, around 2.9% seen once. Study-level findings and limits: Seemingly characteristic of ankylosing spondylitis blood was a TCR beta motif consisting of roughly 8 highly homologous variants. Peripheral blood held disease-linked clones only at relatively low frequency, and these were CD8+. Earlier studies detected some motif variants in reactive arthritis synovial fluid and blood.

Trimming removed 3 bases from V and 0 bases from J; junction bases left unmatched: 2. This CDR3 is 17 amino acids long. CDR1 MNHEY and CDR2 SMNVEV come from the germline V gene (reference sequence). This clonotype was seen many times. What it recognizes is unknown. The sample taken for sequencing was blood, either unsorted or a sorted T cell fraction (not recorded which). This receptor was obtained from a male donor with ankylosing spondylitis or in good health (not recorded which). The chain is built from TRBV27 and TRBJ2-1, with 13 bases that match TRBD2. The CDR3 spells CASSFRTSGSSYNEQFF. The CDR3 region has the DNA TGTGCCAGCAGTTTCCGGACTAGCGGGAGCTCCTACAATGAGCAGTTCTTC.